This TCR beta chain emerged from a study of T cell responses to AZD1222 COVID-19 vaccine. Unmatched junction bases numbered 5, after V lost 4 bases and J lost 3 bases. This CDR3 has 14 amino acids. The germline V gene encodes CDR1 SGHRS and CDR2 YFSETQ. The assay was immunoSEQ multiplex PCR, and TCRdb's table has in-frame clones only and misses some. The sample records 150,000 or so clones, 80% to 95% being singletons. Sample: peripheral blood, taken 28 days after the second AZD1222 dose. The chain uses TRBV5-1 and TRBJ1-2; 8 nucleotides align to TRBD1. The clonotype comes from an adult who received the AZD1222 COVID-19 vaccine. The CDR3 DNA reads as TGCGCCAGCAGCACGGACAGGGAGGACTATGGCTACACCTTC. It translates to CASSTDREDYGYTF.